Below, 7 T cell receptor beta chains from the same sample are listed, as sequenced in a study of shared clonotypes between healthy human individuals. Some clones are missing from TCRdb's copy, which holds only in-frame ones; the method was immunoSEQ multiplex PCR. The repertoire holds over 750,000 clones, with about 97% as singletons. Naive CD8 cells, CD45RO-negative and positively selected for CCR7, excluded terminally differentiated effector memory CD45RA+ cells. Input material: naive CD8+ T cells sorted from blood. All receptors derive from a man in his thirties or forties in good health.

The V and J genes are TRBV19 and TRBJ1-2; TRBD1 aligns across 9 bases. The V and J ends lost 5 bases and 2 bases, in that order; junction bases with no gene match: 6. Germline lookup yields CDR1 LNHDA and CDR2 SQIVND (reference sequence). CDR3 length: 15 residues. The CDR3 bases are TGTGCCAGTAGTTACCTGGACAGGGGAAACTATGGCTACACCTTC. This codes for CASSYLDRGNYGYTF.

The CDR3 nucleotides read TGTGCCAGCAGTTACTTCCAGGGGTCCGACGAGCAGTACTTC. Protein sequence: CASSYFQGSDEQYF. This chain uses TRBV6-5 with TRBJ2-7; perhaps TRBD1 as D (6 bases). The CDR3 runs to 14 residues. V shed 1 base and J shed 5 bases, with 12 bases lying between them. The germline gives CDR1 MNHEY, CDR2 SVGAGI.

The genes are TRBV10-1 and TRBJ2-5; 8 nucleotides line up with TRBD1. The CDR3 is made up of 16 amino acids. The germline V gene has CDR1 WNHNN and CDR2 SYGVQD (reference sequence). V lost 4 bases to trimming and J lost 5 bases; unmatched junction nucleotides: 12. CDR3 nucleotides: TGCGCCAGCAGTGGGTCCCCGGGACAGGCCTCGGAGACCCAGTACTTC. Its translation is CASSGSPGQASETQYF.

This chain connects TRBV5-4 to TRBJ2-7, with D perhaps TRBD1 (6 bases). Germline loops: CDR1 SGHNT, CDR2 YYREEE (reference sequence). Trimming left V 3 bases short and J 4 bases short, with 11 bases between. This CDR3 spans 13 amino acids. CDR3 DNA sequence: TGTGCCAGCAGCTACAGGGAAGGGTACGAGCAGTACTTC. Its translation is CASSYREGYEQYF. Supplemented by reference TRBV5-4 and TRBJ2-7, the full variable domain reads ETGVTQSPTHLIKTRGQQVTLRCSSQSGHNTVSWYQQALGQGPQFIFQYYREEENGRGNFPPRFSGLQFPNYSSELNVNALELDDSALYLCASSYREGYEQYFGPGTRLTVT.

The rearrangement joins TRBV6-1 to TRBJ1-5; no definite D call. V lost 3 bases to trimming and J lost 3 bases, with 9 bases between them. Germline-derived CDR1 and CDR2 are MNHNS and SASEGT. The CDR3 length is 14 residues. This CDR3 reads CASSDFSDNQPQHF. Here the CDR3 DNA reads TGTGCCAGCAGTGATTTCAGCGACAATCAGCCCCAGCATTTT.

This chain links TRBV6-6 with TRBJ2-7, with 10 bases lining up with TRBD2. Germline CDR1 MNHNY, CDR2 SVGAGI (reference sequence). The trim removed 5 bases at V and 7 bases at J, leaving 8 bases unmatched. CDR3 length: 14 residues. The CDR3 reads CASSPNELAGEQYF. The CDR3 DNA reads as TGTGCCAGCAGTCCAAACGAACTAGCGGGAGAGCAGTACTTC.

V is TRBV7-6 and J is TRBJ2-1; 13 bases are shared with TRBD2. The germline CDR1 and CDR2 sequences are SGHVS and FNYEAQ. V lost 5 bases to trimming and J lost 2 bases; unmatched junction nucleotides: 3. The CDR3 loop spans 16 amino acids. The CDR3 here is CASSPGLAGTYNEQFF. The DNA of the CDR3 is TGTGCCAGCAGCCCGGGACTAGCGGGGACCTACAATGAGCAGTTCTTC.